These 30 T cell receptor beta chains were all obtained from the same sample, sequenced in a study of T cell repertoires in cytomegalovirus infection. In TCRdb, the reads were re-called with MiXCR into one record per CDR3 protein. The table lists fewer than 350,000 distinct CDR3 sequences, under 20% of them singletons. The sequenced sample consisted of PBMCs. The receptors originated from a human donor in good health (CMV status not recorded). Some clones in this sample may be carry-over from other donors' samples.

This clonotype was seen repeatedly, ten times or more. This chain links TRBV5-1 with TRBJ1-5; D is ambiguous. This CDR3 spans 15 amino acids. The V and J ends lost 0 bases and 3 bases respectively, with 10 bases between them. From germline, CDR1 is SGHRS and CDR2 YFSETQ. This chain's CDR3 is CASSLAGRINQPQHF. The CDR3 DNA reads TGCGCCAGCAGCTTGGCCGGACGGATCAATCAGCCCCAGCATTTT.

Only one count was recorded for this clonotype. V is TRBV20-1 and J is TRBJ1-1, with D perhaps TRBD1 (5 bases). CDR1 and CDR2 (germline): DFQATT, SNEGSKA (reference sequence). The length of the CDR3 is 13 residues. The V gene lost 6 bases and the J gene lost 0 bases, with 11 bases spanning the gap. Here the CDR3 DNA reads TGCAGTGCCTATGACAGTCTGAACACTGAAGCTTTCTTT. Residues: CSAYDSLNTEAFF.

The chain uses TRBV6-2 or TRBV6-3 and TRBJ2-7; D possibly uses TRBD1 or TRBD2 (5 bases each). The ends were cut back, 8 bases at V and 6 bases at J, with 14 bases in the middle. Germline CDR1 MNHEY, CDR2 SVGEGT. The CDR3 is 12 residues long. CDR3 in amino acids: CASRGALSEQYF. CDR3 DNA sequence: TGTGCCAGCCGAGGGGCACTCTCCGAGCAGTACTTC.

The chain couples TRBV12-3 or TRBV12-4 to TRBJ2-2; tentative D call: TRBD2 (6 bases). Trimming left V 5 bases short and J 7 bases short, with 14 bases between. The CDR3 spans 14 residues. CDR3 coding DNA: TGTGCCAGCAGTAACCGGGACTTGGGCGGGGAGCTGTTTTTT. Protein product: CASSNRDLGGELFF.

The V call is TRBV6-2 or TRBV6-3, the J call TRBJ1-5; D remains ambiguous. The CDR3 length is 12 residues. V lost 0 bases, J lost 6 bases, and 3 bases lay in between. Germline V gene lookup returns CDR1 MNHEY and CDR2 SVGEGT. The CDR3 DNA is TGTGCCAGCAGTTACTCAAGTCAGCCCCAGCATTTT. Translating gives CASSYSSQPQHF.

This chain joins TRBV28 and TRBJ2-2, with D hard to call. Per germline, CDR1 MDHEN and CDR2 SYDVKM. This CDR3 is 14 amino acids long. Trimming took 6 bases from V and 2 from J, leaving 10 bases between them. The CDR3 nucleotides read TGTGCCAGCAGCCTCGACAAAAACACCGGGGAGCTGTTTTTT. It translates to CASSLDKNTGELFF. The whole variable domain, remainder taken from reference TRBV28 and TRBJ2-2, is DVKVTQSSRYLVKRTGEKVFLECVQDMDHENMFWYRQDPGLGLRLIYFSYDVKMKEKGDIPEGYSVSREKKERFSLILESASTNQTSMYLCASSLDKNTGELFFGEGSRLTVL.

A single count supports this clonotype. This sequence joins TRBV5-1 and TRBJ2-7; D call uncertain. V lost 0 bases and J 5 bases, leaving 12 bases between the germline ends. Germline V gene data show CDR1 as SGHRS and CDR2 as YFSETQ. This CDR3 is 14 amino acids long. The CDR3 spells CASSLGPGGNEQYF. CDR3 bases: TGCGCCAGCAGCTTGGGGCCGGGCGGCAACGAGCAGTACTTC.

In this sample, this clonotype turned up many times. The rearrangement joins TRBV7-3 to TRBJ2-7, with TRBD1 matching over 8 bases. Germline lookup yields CDR1 SGHTA and CDR2 FQGTGA. V shed 2 bases and J 6 bases; nucleotides not matched to a gene: 9. The CDR3 runs to 15 residues. The CDR3 sequence is CASSLGRTGTSEQYF. CDR3 in DNA: TGTGCCAGCAGCTTAGGGAGGACAGGGACTTCCGAGCAGTACTTC.

This clonotype was observed many times. The rearrangement joins TRBV10-3 to TRBJ2-5; D unclear. CDR3 length equals 16 residues. Trimming took off 2 bases at V and 2 bases at J, with 15 bases between the two ends. The germline V gene has CDR1 ENHRY and CDR2 SYGVKD. The CDR3 protein is CAISEPTIEVQETQYF. The CDR3 DNA is TGTGCCATCAGTGAGCCGACGATCGAGGTACAAGAGACCCAGTACTTC.

The chain links TRBV5-1 to TRBJ1-4, with D unclear. Trimming shortened V by 2 bases and J by 4 bases, and 12 bases separated the two germline ends. Looked up from germline, CDR1 is SGHRS and CDR2 is YFSETQ. This CDR3 comprises 15 residues. CDR3 sequence: CASSFGSQNNEKLFF. CDR3 coding DNA: TGCGCCAGCAGCTTCGGCAGCCAGAATAATGAAAAACTGTTTTTT.

This clonotype was observed many times. The genes are TRBV20-1 and TRBJ2-3, with 8 bases matching TRBD2. Looked up from germline, CDR1 is DFQATT and CDR2 is SNEGSKA (reference sequence). With 6 bases clipped from V and 4 bases from J, the junction kept 6 bases outside the gene matches. The CDR3 runs to 13 residues. In DNA form, the CDR3 reads TGCAGTGCGGAAACCGGGGGGGCAGATACGCAGTATTTT. The encoded protein is CSAETGGADTQYF.

V gene TRBV12-3 or TRBV12-4 combines with J gene TRBJ1-5; possible D gene TRBD1, 5 bases. The CDR3 is made up of 14 amino acids. The V end was cut by 6 bases, the J end by 4 bases, with 13 bases between. CDR3 residues: CASSRGTENQPQHF. CDR3 sequence (DNA): TGTGCCAGCAGCCGAGGGACGGAAAATCAGCCCCAGCATTTT.

The chain links TRBV10-3 to TRBJ1-1, with D unclear. The CDR3 totals 14 residues. Germline-derived CDR1 and CDR2 are ENHRY and SYGVKD. CDR3 DNA sequence: TGTGCGACTGGGCGGATGGCATTGAACACTGAAGCTTTCTTT. Translating gives CATGRMALNTEAFF.

This clonotype was counted at least ten times. The J gene is TRBJ2-6, the V gene TRBV7-9; 11 bases agree with TRBD1. V was pared by 5 bases and J by 3 bases, with 6 bases of the junction left unmatched. Per germline, CDR1 SEHNR and CDR2 FQNEAQ (reference sequence). The CDR3 runs 17 residues. The CDR3 nucleotides are TGTGCCAGCAGCACCGGACAGGGGGCGGATGGGGCCAACGTCCTGACTTTC. Its translation: CASSTGQGADGANVLTF.

The rearrangement links TRBV20-1 to TRBJ2-4, with 8 bases that match TRBD2. The trim removed 5 bases at V and 6 bases at J, leaving 12 bases unmatched. The germline V gene has CDR1 DFQATT and CDR2 SNEGSKA (reference sequence). The CDR3 is 15 amino acids. In DNA, the CDR3 is TGCAGTGCTTTACCCCGGGGGGGGGCCGTAAACATTCAGTACTTC. Translated: CSALPRGGAVNIQYF.

This clonotype was recorded at least ten times. The chain has TRBV7-2 and TRBJ2-3; no firm D call. The CDR3 totals 12 residues. The germline V gene encodes CDR1 SGHTA and CDR2 FQGNSA. Trimming removed 5 bases at V and 4 bases at J, with 7 bases between. In DNA form, the CDR3 reads TGTGCCAGCAGCGACGTCCCAGATACGCAGTATTTT. Its translation: CASSDVPDTQYF.

This clonotype occurred many times. The chain employs TRBV7-6 and TRBJ2-5; D ambiguous. V was pared by 5 bases and J by 2 bases, with 9 bases between. The length of the CDR3 is 13 residues. Looked up from germline, CDR1 is SGHVS and CDR2 is FNYEAQ. CDR3 nucleotides: TGTGCCAGCAGCCCCCGTACGCAAGAGACCCAGTACTTC. Translation gives CASSPRTQETQYF.

The rearrangement links TRBV20-1 to TRBJ1-3; D not certain. V lost 3 bases and J lost 3, with 6 bases in between. Germline CDR1 and CDR2: DFQATT and SNEGSKA (reference sequence). CDR3 length: 12 residues. The CDR3 coding sequence is TGCAGTGCTAGGCGCAGTGGAAACACCATATATTTT. The encoded protein is CSARRSGNTIYF.

The CDR3 coding sequence is TGTGCCAGCAGCCCAAGCGGGGTAACTTACAATGAGCAGTTCTTC. It encodes CASSPSGVTYNEQFF. V gene TRBV6-5 combines with J gene TRBJ2-1; 7 nucleotides align to TRBD2. The CDR3 has 15 residues. The germline V gene encodes CDR1 MNHEY and CDR2 SVGAGI. The junction had 9 bases not matched to a gene; V was cut back by 6 bases and J by 4 bases.

The rearrangement joins TRBV12-3 or TRBV12-4 to TRBJ2-1; 7 nucleotides match TRBD1. J lost 6 bases, V lost 6 bases, and 11 bases had no gene match. This CDR3 has 15 amino acids. The CDR3 reads CASRPRTGQLNEQFF. The CDR3 DNA is TGTGCCAGCAGACCAAGGACAGGACAACTCAATGAGCAGTTCTTC.

This clonotype has ten or more counts. The V call is TRBV7-6, the J call TRBJ2-7; D possibly matches TRBD1 or TRBD2 (5 bases each). Per germline, CDR1 SGHVS and CDR2 FNYEAQ. The CDR3 extends over 15 amino acids. The V gene lost 4 bases and the J gene lost 3 bases, with 16 bases spanning the gap. In DNA form, the CDR3 reads TGTGCCAGCAGCTCCGCCGGGACCCAGTTCTACGAGCAGTACTTC. Encoded protein: CASSSAGTQFYEQYF.

This rearrangement joins TRBV7-9 to TRBJ2-3; 8 nucleotides agree with TRBD2. This CDR3 is built from 15 residues. Per germline, CDR1 SEHNR and CDR2 FQNEAQ (reference sequence). V lost 3 bases and J lost 2; bases outside the gene matches: 4. CDR3 in amino acids: CASSFPGLATDTQYF. CDR3 nucleotide sequence: TGTGCCAGCAGCTTTCCCGGACTAGCCACAGATACGCAGTATTTT.

This clonotype has more than one count but fewer than ten. The chain couples TRBV7-2 to TRBJ2-5, with 12 bases aligning to TRBD2. The CDR3 has 15 amino acids. Unmatched junction bases numbered 10, after V lost 5 bases and J lost 9 bases. The germline CDR1 and CDR2 sequences are SGHTA and FQGNSA. The CDR3 spells CASSHDPGLAGSQYF. In DNA form, the CDR3 reads TGTGCCAGCAGCCACGACCCGGGACTAGCGGGCTCCCAGTACTTC.

The rearrangement joins TRBV12-3 or TRBV12-4 to TRBJ1-4, with D possibly TRBD1 on 6 matching bases. The length of the CDR3 is 17 residues. V shed 3 bases and J shed 3 bases, with 17 bases lying between them. The CDR3 nucleotides read TGTGCCAGCAGTTTGGCGGGACAAAGTTCAGCTAATGAAAAACTGTTTTTT. Residues: CASSLAGQSSANEKLFF.

This clonotype was seen repeatedly, ten times or more. The J gene is TRBJ2-4, the V gene TRBV7-2, with no clear D. The germline V and J ends were trimmed by 0 bases and 0 bases, with 15 bases remaining between them. The germline V gene has CDR1 SGHTA and CDR2 FQGNSA. The CDR3 covers 18 residues. In DNA form, the CDR3 reads TGTGCCAGCAGCTTAGCCCCGGTTACCGAACTAGCCAAAAACATTCAGTACTTC. Protein sequence: CASSLAPVTELAKNIQYF.

The CDR3 sequence is CASSPNWGGYNEQFF. CDR3 DNA: TGCGCCAGCAGCCCCAATTGGGGAGGATACAATGAGCAGTTCTTC. V is TRBV5-1 and J is TRBJ2-1, with a tentative D call TRBD2 (6 bases). CDR1 is SGHRS, CDR2 YFSETQ, per germline. With 4 bases removed from V and 4 bases from J, the gap between germline ends came to 15 bases. The CDR3 has 15 amino acids.

The chain couples TRBV11-2 to TRBJ2-1; D uncertain. Per germline, CDR1 SGHAT and CDR2 FQNNGV. CDR3 length equals 15 residues. Trimming left V 1 base short and J 4 bases short, with 11 bases between. For the CDR3, the DNA is TGTGCCAGCAGCTTAGTAGGTTACGGATACAATGAGCAGTTCTTC. It encodes CASSLVGYGYNEQFF.

This chain links TRBV6-4 with TRBJ2-1; D call uncertain. Germline V lookup: CDR1 MRHNA, CDR2 SNTAGT. The CDR3 runs 12 residues. V dropped 4 bases and J dropped 5 bases, with 6 bases sitting between them. In nucleotides, the CDR3 is TGTGCCAGCAGTGGTGGTAACAATGAGCAGTTCTTC. Its translation is CASSGGNNEQFF.

The V call is TRBV28, the J call TRBJ1-5; D may be TRBD1 (5 bases). Trimming cost V 1 base and J 1 base, with 11 bases left between them. From germline, CDR1 is MDHEN and CDR2 SYDVKM. The CDR3 has 16 amino acids. The DNA of the CDR3 is TGTGCCAGCAGTTTATTGGGAGGGGCGAGCAATCAGCCCCAGCATTTT. This gives the protein CASSLLGGASNQPQHF.

The rearrangement links TRBV4-3 to TRBJ2-7; TRBD1 matches 9 bases. This CDR3 has 19 residues. Germline CDR1 LGHNA, CDR2 YSLEER. V trimming: 1 base; J trimming: 2 bases; junction bases outside the gene matches: 15. The CDR3 DNA sequence: TGCGCCAGCAGCCAAGTCGCCCTACAGGGGGCTGGAAGTGCCTACGAGCAGTACTTC. This sequence encodes CASSQVALQGAGSAYEQYF.